The 14 T cell receptor beta chains reported below all come from one sample, sequenced in a study of blood T cell repertoires in COVID-19. The protocol was immunoSEQ multiplex PCR, while the TCRdb copy is restricted to in-frame clones and leaves out a portion. The data contain about 250,000 clones, 85% of them singletons. The material sequenced was PBMCs or T cells enriched from blood (not recorded which). These receptors originate from a woman aged 45 to 65 with acute COVID-19.

This clone is a singleton in its sample. J is TRBJ1-1 and V is TRBV5-3, with D perhaps TRBD1 (5 bases). TRBV5-3 is given ORF status, its function remaining uncertain. The CDR3 extends over 13 amino acids. Trimming removed 4 bases from V and 1 base from J, with 8 bases in between. CDR3 in DNA: TGTGCCAGAAGCCCCCAGGGGAACACTGAAGCTTTCTTT. This gives the protein CARSPQGNTEAFF.

The gene calls are TRBV9 and TRBJ1-6; maybe TRBD1 (5 bases). The V and J ends lost 3 bases and 7 bases respectively, with 5 bases between them. CDR3 length: 12 residues. Germline loops: CDR1 SGDLS, CDR2 YYNGEE. The DNA of the CDR3 is TGTGCCAGCAGCGAGGGGAATTCACCCCTCCACTTT. This encodes CASSEGNSPLHF.

The CDR3 loop reads CASKASGLNNEQFF. The CDR3, as DNA: TGCGCCAGCAAGGCTAGCGGGCTTAACAATGAGCAGTTCTTC. The chain couples TRBV10-1 to TRBJ2-1; 8 bases align to TRBD2. CDR1 is WNHNN, CDR2 SYGVQD, per germline (reference sequence). CDR3 size: 14 residues. J lost 5 bases, V lost 7 bases, and 7 bases had no gene match.

This sequence joins TRBV7-2 and TRBJ2-1, with D possibly being TRBD1 (6 bases). The CDR3 consists of 16 residues. Germline V CDR1 and CDR2: SGHTA, FQGNSA. V lost 5 bases and J lost 0, with 14 bases in between. CDR3: CASSRGHSNSYNEQFF. The CDR3 coding sequence is TGTGCCAGCAGCCGGGGACACTCGAACTCCTACAATGAGCAGTTCTTC.

The chain links TRBV7-8 to TRBJ2-5; 8 bases are a match to TRBD2. The J segment lost 2 bases and the V segment lost 2 bases, leaving 16 bases of the junction unmatched. This CDR3 has 19 residues. Germline V CDR1 and CDR2: SGHVS, FQNEAQ. Here the CDR3 DNA reads TGTGCCAGCAGCTTATTCAAGGACTGGGCTAGCGGGTTACAAGAGACCCAGTACTTC. It encodes CASSLFKDWASGLQETQYF.

This chain uses TRBV3-1 (or the pseudogene TRBV3-2) with TRBJ1-2; TRBD1 matches at 9 bases. CDR1 LGHDT and CDR2 YNNKEL come from the germline V gene (reference sequence). The CDR3 has 13 amino acids. J lost 6 bases, V lost 8 bases, and 7 bases had no gene match. CDR3 DNA sequence: TGTGCCAGCCGAGATTGGACAGGGGATGGCTACACCTTC. Translated: CASRDWTGDGYTF.

By frequency in the sample, this clone is large (0.1 to 1%). The chain links TRBV4-1 to TRBJ2-7; 8 positions agree with TRBD1. Trimming removed 2 bases from V and 2 bases from J; junction bases left unmatched: 5. From germline, CDR1 is MGHRA and CDR2 YSYEKL. The CDR3 consists of 15 residues. CDR3 bases: TGCGCCAGCAGCCAACTATCGACAGGGGCCTACGAGCAGTACTTC. This sequence encodes CASSQLSTGAYEQYF.

The chain couples TRBV10-3 to TRBJ1-5; the match to TRBD1 covers 9 bases. Germline-derived CDR1 and CDR2 are ENHRY and SYGVKD. The CDR3 loop spans 16 amino acids. With V trimmed by 0 bases and J by 6 bases, 6 bases remained unmatched. CDR3 region: CAISESNRGQGQPQHF. CDR3 coding DNA: TGTGCCATCAGTGAGTCCAACAGGGGGCAGGGTCAGCCCCAGCATTTT.

V usage is TRBV6-5 and J usage is TRBJ1-1, with 8 positions matching TRBD1. J was trimmed by 5 bases and V by 6 bases; bases with no gene match: 11. CDR3 length: 15 amino acids. Per germline, CDR1 MNHEY and CDR2 SVGAGI. DNA of the CDR3: TGTGCCAGCAGGGACGGACAGGGTCAGGGTACTGAAGCTTTCTTT. This gives the protein CASRDGQGQGTEAFF.

The chain combines TRBV12-3 or TRBV12-4 with TRBJ2-1; 7 bases are a match to TRBD2. J was trimmed by 9 bases and V by 6 bases; bases with no gene match: 8. The CDR3 runs to 13 residues. The chain's CDR3 is CASRSGARGEQFF. The CDR3 nucleotides read TGTGCCAGCAGGAGCGGGGCGCGGGGTGAGCAGTTCTTC.

The V gene is TRBV11-3, the J gene TRBJ1-1; D is possibly TRBD1 (5 bases). The V end lost 0 bases, the J end lost 7 bases, and 9 bases lay between the germline ends. This CDR3 spans 13 amino acids. Germline CDR1 and CDR2: SGHNT and YENEEA. CDR3 DNA: TGTGCCAGCAGCTTAGAGCGGACAAGTGAAGCTTTCTTT. Translated, it gives CASSLERTSEAFF.

CDR3: CASSAYRAGNTIYF. The CDR3 nucleotides are TGTGCCAGCAGCGCCTACAGGGCTGGAAACACCATATATTTT. The chain couples TRBV7-2 to TRBJ1-3; tentatively, D is TRBD1 (6 bases). Trimming pared 5 bases from V and 2 bases from J, leaving 10 bases between. The germline CDR1 and CDR2 sequences are SGHTA and FQGNSA. This CDR3 contains 14 residues.

This chain links TRBV9 with TRBJ1-2; tentatively, D is TRBD1 (6 bases). The CDR3 covers 15 residues. V gave up 3 bases and J gave up 2 bases, with 14 bases separating them. Germline V gene data show CDR1 as SGDLS and CDR2 as YYNGEE. The CDR3 protein is CASSALGHTNYGYTF. DNA for the CDR3: TGTGCCAGCAGCGCTCTGGGACATACGAACTATGGCTACACCTTC.

The chain combines TRBV12-3 or TRBV12-4 with TRBJ1-2; D not certain. CDR3 length equals 12 residues. The V and J ends lost 5 bases and 5 bases respectively, with 9 bases between them. This CDR3 is CASSTTSYGYTF. DNA for the CDR3: TGTGCCAGCAGTACCACCAGTTATGGCTACACCTTC.